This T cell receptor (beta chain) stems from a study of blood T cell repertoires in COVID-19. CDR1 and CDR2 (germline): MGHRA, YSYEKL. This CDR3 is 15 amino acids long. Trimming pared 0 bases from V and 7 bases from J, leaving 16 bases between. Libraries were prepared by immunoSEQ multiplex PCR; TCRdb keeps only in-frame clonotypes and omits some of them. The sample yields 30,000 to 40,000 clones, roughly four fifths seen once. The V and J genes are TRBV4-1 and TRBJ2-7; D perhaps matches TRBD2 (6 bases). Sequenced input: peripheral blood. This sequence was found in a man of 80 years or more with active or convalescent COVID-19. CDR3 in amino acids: CASSQDGGSPREQYF. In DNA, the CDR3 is TGCGCCAGCAGCCAAGACGGGGGTTCGCCCCGAGAGCAGTACTTC.